The 3 T cell receptor beta chains below come from one sample, sequenced in a study of PD-L1 blockade in urothelial cancer. Using immunoSEQ multiplex PCR, the repertoire was profiled, and TCRdb retains in-frame clones only, with some absent. The table shows roughly 90,000 clones, with 90% occurring only once. The sample consisted of PBMCs, taken around atezolizumab (anti-PD-L1) treatment. These receptors were collected from a man between 60 and 75 years old with urothelial cancer.

The sample holds a few counts of this clone. The chain links TRBV5-4 to TRBJ1-2; D is undetermined. Between the trimmed V and J ends, which lost 0 bases and 0 bases, there was a span of 9 bases. CDR1 is SGHNT and CDR2 is YYREEE in the germline V gene (reference sequence). The CDR3 spans 15 residues. The CDR3 protein is CASSLVGRSNYGYTF. CDR3 DNA sequence: TGTGCCAGCAGCTTGGTGGGCAGATCTAACTATGGCTACACCTTC. The variable domain in full, completed from reference TRBV5-4 and TRBJ1-2, reads ETGVTQSPTHLIKTRGQQVTLRCSSQSGHNTVSWYQQALGQGPQFIFQYYREEENGRGNFPPRFSGLQFPNYSSELNVNALELDDSALYLCASSLVGRSNYGYTFGSGTRLTVV.

The J gene is TRBJ2-2, the V gene TRBV4-1; no clear D. The germline V gene has CDR1 MGHRA and CDR2 YSYEKL. V lost 0 bases, J lost 6 bases, and 8 bases lay in between. CDR3 length: 14 amino acids. For the CDR3, the DNA is TGCGCCAGCAGCCAAGATCCAGGTCCCGGGGAGCTGTTTTTT. This sequence encodes CASSQDPGPGELFF.

The chain employs TRBV13 and TRBJ2-1; TRBD1 might be the D (6 bases). Germline V gives CDR1 PRHDT, CDR2 FYEKMQ (reference sequence). Trimming pared 5 bases from V and 0 bases from J, leaving 14 bases between. The CDR3 spans 16 residues. CDR3 protein: CASSEQGDGSYNEQFF. The CDR3 DNA is TGTGCCAGCAGCGAACAGGGTGACGGCTCCTACAATGAGCAGTTCTTC.